This T cell receptor (beta chain) was documented in a study of CD8 T cells in ankylosing spondylitis. Findings and limits, study-wide: Some of the motif variants had earlier been found in reactive arthritis patients' fluid and blood. According to the report, clones linked to the disease were significantly enriched in matched synovial fluid samples taken from ankylosing spondylitis patients.

TCRdb used MiXCR to reprocess the 5' RACE reads, holding one entry per CDR3 protein. The sample carries approximately 190,000 distinct CDR3 sequences, 10% to 15% recorded once. The germline V gene has CDR1 DFQATT and CDR2 SNEGSKA (reference sequence). The CDR3 is 15 amino acids. The junction had 16 bases not matched to a gene; V was cut back by 5 bases and J by 7 bases. This clonotype was counted at least ten times. Its antigen is currently unknown. The sample consisted of blood, either unsorted or a sorted T cell fraction (not recorded which). The receptor was isolated from a female donor with ankylosing spondylitis or in good health (not recorded which). The chain employs TRBV20-1 and TRBJ2-7; 8 bases are shared with TRBD2. The CDR3 loop reads CSAPDLAGGPGEQYF. CDR3 coding DNA: TGCAGTGCTCCCGATCTGGCGGGAGGCCCGGGGGAGCAGTACTTC.